These 25 T cell receptor beta chains were sequenced from one sample in a study of CD8 T cells in ankylosing spondylitis. Antigens for these TCRs are unknown. Study conclusions and caveats: One TCR beta motif, made up of about 8 highly homologous variants, appeared characteristic of ankylosing spondylitis blood.

TCRdb recomputed calls from the 5' RACE reads with MiXCR, one row per CDR3 protein. The sample consists of about 540,000 distinct CDR3 sequences, roughly 13% of them appearing once. Source material: blood, either unsorted or a sorted T cell fraction (not recorded which). All receptors derive from a male donor with ankylosing spondylitis.

The J gene is TRBJ1-4, the V gene TRBV7-9; D is possibly TRBD1 (6 bases). This CDR3 is built from 14 residues. The germline V gene has CDR1 SEHNR and CDR2 FQNEAQ (reference sequence). Trimming removed 5 bases from V and 3 bases from J, with 10 bases in between. DNA of the CDR3: TGTGCCAGCAGCCCAAGGACAGCTAATGAAAAACTGTTTTTT. Protein sequence: CASSPRTANEKLFF.

This clonotype appeared a few times. The DNA for the CDR3 is TGTGCCAGCAGCCGGACTAGAAGAGGGAATAGGACCTCTTTCCAAGAGACCCAGTACTTC. Its translation: CASSRTRRGNRTSFQETQYF. The chain combines TRBV12-3 or TRBV12-4 with TRBJ2-5, with 7 bases aligning to TRBD2. CDR3 length: 20 residues. The V gene end was trimmed by 6 bases and the J gene end by 1 base; junction bases not matched to a gene: 23.

This clonotype showed up just a few times. V usage is TRBV10-2 and J usage is TRBJ2-7; D ambiguous. Looked up from germline, CDR1 is WSHSY and CDR2 is SAAADI. V lost 0 bases and J 3 bases, leaving 9 bases between the germline ends. This CDR3 comprises 14 residues. The DNA for the CDR3 is TGCGCCAGCAGTGAGTCGATGGAGCGCTACGAGCAGTACTTC. Amino acids: CASSESMERYEQYF.

This clonotype was observed a handful of times. The chain is built from TRBV20-1 and TRBJ2-3; D remains unclear. CDR3 size: 14 residues. CDR1 DFQATT and CDR2 SNEGSKA come from the germline V gene (reference sequence). The ends were cut back, 2 bases at V and 2 bases at J, with 11 bases in the middle. The CDR3 is CSARPPLHTDTQYF. The CDR3 DNA is TGCAGTGCTAGACCGCCTCTACACACAGATACGCAGTATTTT.

In DNA, the CDR3 is TGTGCCAGCAGTTATCTAGCGGGAGACTACGAGCAGTACTTC. Translating gives CASSYLAGDYEQYF. The chain uses TRBV12-3 or TRBV12-4 and TRBJ2-7; 10 bases agree with TRBD2. The CDR3 runs to 14 residues. The V segment lost 4 bases and the J segment 3 bases; nucleotides outside the gene matches: 3.

The rearrangement links TRBV5-1 to TRBJ2-3; 14 nucleotides match TRBD2. This CDR3 contains 17 residues. V trimming: 4 bases; J trimming: 3 bases; junction bases outside the gene matches: 7. Germline values: CDR1 SGHRS, CDR2 YFSETQ. Here the CDR3 DNA reads TGCGCCAGCAGCGCCCGGACTAGCGGGAGGATAACAGATACGCAGTATTTT. The encoded protein is CASSARTSGRITDTQYF.

The sample holds a few counts of this clonotype. This chain joins TRBV5-1 and TRBJ1-1; D may be TRBD1 (5 bases). V was clipped by 3 bases and J by 1 base, with 10 bases between them. The CDR3 extends over 14 amino acids. Germline V gene data show CDR1 as SGHRS and CDR2 as YFSETQ. CDR3 sequence: CASSSVDTNTEAFF. The CDR3 DNA reads TGCGCCAGCAGCTCGGTGGACACGAACACTGAAGCTTTCTTT.

The chain is built from TRBV29-1 and TRBJ1-1; 10 positions match TRBD1. CDR3 length: 13 residues. Germline values: CDR1 SQVTM, CDR2 ANQGSEA. V trimming: 7 bases; J trimming: 8 bases; junction bases outside the gene matches: 10. The CDR3 here is CSGALDRGLEAFF. The CDR3 DNA reads as TGCAGCGGGGCCCTGGACAGGGGGTTAGAAGCTTTCTTT.

The sample holds a few counts of this clonotype. The V call is TRBV15, the J call TRBJ2-1; 11 bases are shared with TRBD2. The germline V gene encodes CDR1 LNHNV and CDR2 YYDKDF (reference sequence). V dropped 1 base and J dropped 4; count of bases not matched to a gene: 3. This CDR3 has 16 amino acids. CDR3 sequence (DNA): TGTGCCACCAGCAGAGTGGGACTAGCGGATTACAATGAGCAGTTCTTC. Translating it yields CATSRVGLADYNEQFF.

The chain employs TRBV24-1 and TRBJ2-3; either TRBD1 or TRBD2 may supply D (5 bases each). V dropped 9 bases and J dropped 4 bases, with 16 bases sitting between them. The CDR3 runs to 14 residues. Per the germline V gene, CDR1 is KGHDR and CDR2 is SFDVKD. The CDR3 loop reads CATSADTGADTQYF. The DNA for the CDR3 is TGTGCCACCTCAGCGGACACTGGGGCAGATACGCAGTATTTT.

This clonotype was counted between two and nine times. The CDR3 sequence is CASSMPGLGYNEQFF. In DNA, the CDR3 is TGTGCCAGTAGTATGCCGGGACTAGGCTACAATGAGCAGTTCTTC. The V and J genes are TRBV19 and TRBJ2-1; 8 bases line up with TRBD2. This CDR3 has 15 amino acids. Germline V CDR1 and CDR2: LNHDA, SQIVND (reference sequence). V was clipped by 3 bases and J by 3 bases; unmatched bases: 4.

This clonotype has more than one count but fewer than ten. The gene calls are TRBV25-1 and TRBJ2-1; D is unclear. The CDR3 covers 11 residues. Trimming stripped 7 bases from V and 9 bases from J, with 10 bases between. Germline values: CDR1 MGHDK, CDR2 SYGVNS. The DNA for the CDR3 is TGTGCCAGCAACAGTGGGCTTGAGCAGTTCTTC. Its protein product is CASNSGLEQFF.

V is TRBV15 and J is TRBJ1-4; D is undetermined. V was cut by 5 bases and J by 2 bases, with 12 bases left in between. The CDR3 spans 15 residues. Per the germline V gene, CDR1 is LNHNV and CDR2 is YYDKDF (reference sequence). The DNA for the CDR3 is TGTGCCACCAGCCCTCAAAGGTCGACTAATGAAAAACTGTTTTTT. This gives the protein CATSPQRSTNEKLFF.

This clonotype has ten or more counts. The chain carries TRBV9 and TRBJ2-7, with unresolved D. Trimming cost V 0 bases and J 3 bases, with 10 bases left between them. CDR3 size: 14 residues. CDR1 is SGDLS and CDR2 is YYNGEE in the germline V gene. The chain's CDR3 is CASSVDGRGYEQYF. CDR3 DNA sequence: TGTGCCAGCAGCGTAGACGGGCGCGGCTACGAGCAGTACTTC.

The chain combines TRBV10-3 with TRBJ2-1; TRBD1 is a possible D gene (6 bases). Germline assignment: CDR1 ENHRY and CDR2 SYGVKD. V was pared by 3 bases and J by 2 bases, with 14 bases between. The CDR3 totals 16 residues. CDR3 in amino acids: CAISEFVDSTYNEQFF. In DNA form, the CDR3 reads TGTGCCATCAGTGAATTTGTGGACAGTACCTACAATGAGCAGTTCTTC.

This clonotype was seen a few times. The V and J genes are TRBV7-8 and TRBJ2-5, with TRBD2 identical over 13 bases. With V trimmed by 4 bases and J by 6 bases, 20 bases remained unmatched. The germline V gene has CDR1 SGHVS and CDR2 FQNEAQ. The CDR3 has 20 amino acids. The DNA for the CDR3 is TGTGCCAGCAGCTACCCAACCGCTCCCGGGACTAGCGGGAATGGGCAGACCCAGTACTTC. It translates to CASSYPTAPGTSGNGQTQYF.

V gene TRBV9 combines with J gene TRBJ2-1; D is possibly TRBD2 (5 bases). This CDR3 comprises 16 residues. Germline-derived CDR1 and CDR2 are SGDLS and YYNGEE. V shed 1 base and J shed 0 bases, with 11 bases lying between them. CDR3 in amino acids: CASSVSQRNSYNEQFF. The DNA of the CDR3 is TGTGCCAGCAGCGTATCACAGCGGAACTCCTACAATGAGCAGTTCTTC.

The chain recombines TRBV9 with TRBJ1-3; 7 bases are a match to TRBD1. The V segment lost 0 bases and the J segment 0 bases; nucleotides outside the gene matches: 3. The CDR3 length is 16 residues. CDR1 is SGDLS and CDR2 is YYNGEE in the germline V gene. CDR3 protein: CASSVVPGGSGNTIYF. The CDR3 nucleotides read TGTGCCAGCAGCGTAGTTCCAGGGGGCTCTGGAAACACCATATATTTT.

This sequence joins TRBV16 and TRBJ2-1; TRBD1 agrees at 9 bases. The CDR3 has 15 amino acids. CDR1 is KGHSY, CDR2 FQNENV, per germline. V lost 4 bases and J lost 7; bases outside the gene matches: 8. The CDR3: CASSPFGQGRNEQFF. The DNA for the CDR3 is TGTGCCAGCAGCCCCTTTGGACAGGGGAGGAATGAGCAGTTCTTC.

In this sample, this clonotype turned up many times. The J gene is TRBJ2-1, the V gene TRBV5-1; TRBD2 matches at 8 bases. The CDR3 extends over 15 amino acids. Germline V gene lookup returns CDR1 SGHRS and CDR2 YFSETQ. Losses at the gene ends were 4 bases for V and 5 bases for J; bases not matched to a gene: 8. The CDR3 coding sequence is TGCGCCAGCAGCGTTGATACTAGCGGTGACAATGAGCAGTTCTTC. The encoded protein is CASSVDTSGDNEQFF.

The V and J genes are TRBV12-3 or TRBV12-4 and TRBJ2-3; TRBD2 agrees at 8 bases. The junction had 15 bases not matched to a gene; V was cut back by 6 bases and J by 4 bases. There are 17 residues in the CDR3. Here the CDR3 DNA reads TGTGCCAGCAGCAAGCCTCCCGGGACTAGTAGTTCAGATACGCAGTATTTT. Protein sequence: CASSKPPGTSSSDTQYF.

This clonotype was recorded many times. This chain links TRBV12-3 or TRBV12-4 with TRBJ2-7; 7 positions agree with TRBD2. V shed 4 bases, J shed 3 bases, and the junction held 9 bases outside the gene matches. This CDR3 contains 15 residues. The CDR3 region is CASSSSGGHFYEQYF. For the CDR3, the DNA is TGTGCCAGCAGTTCATCGGGAGGCCACTTCTACGAGCAGTACTTC.

The V and J genes are TRBV14 and TRBJ2-7; D could derive from TRBD1 or TRBD2 (6 bases each). This CDR3 region has 17 residues. Germline V gene data show CDR1 as SGHDN and CDR2 as FVKESK. V was shortened by 0 bases and J by 5 bases, with 20 bases between the two germline ends. DNA of the CDR3: TGTGCCAGCAGCCAAGAGGCAGGGGAGGTTCGAGGGAACGAGCAGTACGTC. Translation: CASSQEAGEVRGNEQYV.

This chain joins TRBV2 and TRBJ2-5, with 12 bases aligning to TRBD2. Looked up from germline, CDR1 is SNHLY and CDR2 is FYNNEI. The J segment lost 3 bases and the V segment lost 4 bases, leaving 12 bases of the junction unmatched. The CDR3 extends over 18 amino acids. The CDR3 DNA reads TGTGCCAGCAGTGGTCCTTCTAGCGGGAGGGCCTGGGAAGAGACCCAGTACTTC. It codes for CASSGPSSGRAWEETQYF.

This clonotype was observed a handful of times. The rearrangement joins TRBV7-2 to TRBJ1-5; 8 bases align to TRBD1. The length of the CDR3 is 14 residues. V trimming: 5 bases; J trimming: 9 bases; junction bases outside the gene matches: 9. Germline V gene sequence: CDR1 SGHTA, CDR2 FQGNSA. The chain's CDR3 is CASSLGTGLVPQHF. CDR3 DNA: TGTGCCAGCAGCCTTGGGACAGGCTTAGTGCCCCAGCATTTT.